The following is a TCR beta chain sequence with its context. No antigen is known for it. TCRdb keeps only in-frame clones here, not all; method: immunoSEQ multiplex PCR. The table has 90,000 to 140,000 clones, just over 90% seen once; the top ten hold 0.32%. The sample belongs to a study of siplizumab effects on memory and regulatory T cells. Regarding the study as a whole: Researchers could not give a naive or memory phenotype to roughly 75-96% of proliferating CD4+ or CD8+ clones. Fewer alloreactive sequences mapped to unstimulated CD4+ memory cells under siplizumab. The authors did not confirm suppressive function in proliferating Tregs from siplizumab cultures. Naive T cell populations appeared to exhibit greater diversity than memory cells and appeared to be major alloresponse contributors.

Trimming cost V 1 base and J 8 bases; bases outside gene matches: 10. The CDR3 covers 15 residues. Germline V gives CDR1 LGHNT, CDR2 FRNRAP. The source material was CD4+ T cells sorted from blood. The J gene is TRBJ1-1, the V gene TRBV12-5; TRBD1 matches at 7 bases. This TCR came from a human donor in good health. The CDR3: CASGLAQGRDREAFF. DNA of the CDR3: TGTGCTAGTGGTTTGGCTCAAGGTCGGGACAGAGAAGCTTTCTTT.